The 3 T cell receptor beta chains below all came from one sample that was sequenced in a study of neurological immune-mediated disorders. TCRdb itself ran the 5' RACE reads through MiXCR, one entry per CDR3 protein. This sample yields fewer than 90,000 distinct CDR3 sequences, of which less than 5.5% are seen a single time; 7.4% belongs to the top ten. The sequenced material came from PBMCs. The source of these receptors is a man between 18 and 29 years old with multiple sclerosis.

This clonotype showed up many times. V and J are TRBV28 and TRBJ2-1; D possibly matches TRBD1 or TRBD2 (6 bases each). V was pared by 3 bases and J by 5 bases, with 20 bases between. From germline, CDR1 is MDHEN and CDR2 SYDVKM. This CDR3 spans 17 amino acids. In nucleotides, the CDR3 is TGTGCCAGCAGTTTCGGGAGAGGGACCAGGGGCAACAATGAGCAGTTCTTC. It translates to CASSFGRGTRGNNEQFF. Full variable domain (rest looked up from reference TRBV28 and TRBJ2-1): DVKVTQSSRYLVKRTGEKVFLECVQDMDHENMFWYRQDPGLGLRLIYFSYDVKMKEKGDIPEGYSVSREKKERFSLILESASTNQTSMYLCASSFGRGTRGNNEQFFGPGTRLTVL.

This clonotype has at least ten counts. The CDR3 DNA is TGCAGTGCTAGAGAGCACCGGGGGCTAGCGGGATGGGGTGAGCAGTTCTTC. Protein sequence: CSAREHRGLAGWGEQFF. The rearrangement uses TRBV20-1 and TRBJ2-1, with 9 bases identical to TRBD2. Trimming removed 0 bases from V and 9 bases from J; junction bases left unmatched: 15. This CDR3 region has 17 residues. Germline CDR1 reads DFQATT; CDR2 reads SNEGSKA (reference sequence).

This clonotype showed up many times. The chain has TRBV29-1 and TRBJ2-6; TRBD2 matches 7 bases. J gave up 2 bases and V 0 bases, and 1 base lay outside the gene matches. The CDR3 runs to 15 residues. Germline V gene data show CDR1 as SQVTM and CDR2 as ANQGSEA. The CDR3 loop is CSVEEGGTGANVLTF. DNA of the CDR3: TGCAGCGTTGAAGAGGGGGGGACTGGGGCCAACGTCCTGACTTTC.